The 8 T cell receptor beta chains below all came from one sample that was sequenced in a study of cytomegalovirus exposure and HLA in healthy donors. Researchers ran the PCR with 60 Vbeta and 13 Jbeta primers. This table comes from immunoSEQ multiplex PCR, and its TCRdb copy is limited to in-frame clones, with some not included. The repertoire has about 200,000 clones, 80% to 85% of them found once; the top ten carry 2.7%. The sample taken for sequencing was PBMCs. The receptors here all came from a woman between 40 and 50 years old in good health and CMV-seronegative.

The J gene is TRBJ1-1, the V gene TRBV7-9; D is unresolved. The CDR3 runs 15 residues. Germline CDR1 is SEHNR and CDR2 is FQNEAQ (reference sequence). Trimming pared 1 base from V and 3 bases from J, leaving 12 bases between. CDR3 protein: CASSLGVQIYTEAFF. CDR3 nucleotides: TGTGCCAGCAGCTTAGGTGTACAGATATACACTGAAGCTTTCTTT.

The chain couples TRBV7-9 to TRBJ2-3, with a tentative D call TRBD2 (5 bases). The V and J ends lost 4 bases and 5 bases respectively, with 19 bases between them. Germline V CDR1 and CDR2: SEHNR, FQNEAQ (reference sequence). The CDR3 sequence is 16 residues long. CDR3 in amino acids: CASSSLVREYRDTQYF. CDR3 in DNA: TGTGCCAGCAGCTCGTTGGTACGGGAATACAGAGATACGCAGTATTTT.

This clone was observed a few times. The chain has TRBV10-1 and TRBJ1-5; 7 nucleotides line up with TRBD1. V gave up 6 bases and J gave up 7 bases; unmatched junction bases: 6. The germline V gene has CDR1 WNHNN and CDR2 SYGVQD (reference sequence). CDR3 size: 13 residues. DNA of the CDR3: TGCGCCAGCAGCGACAGGGTGGGCCAGCCCCAGCATTTT. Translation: CASSDRVGQPQHF.

The CDR3 reads CASSLDPSGSISDTQYF. Written as DNA, the CDR3 is TGCGCCAGCAGCTTGGATCCTAGCGGGAGTATCTCAGATACGCAGTATTTT. The rearrangement joins TRBV5-1 to TRBJ2-3, with 10 bases lining up with TRBD2. After removal of 0 bases from V and 4 bases from J, the junction contained 8 bases not matched to a gene. Germline V CDR1 and CDR2: SGHRS, YFSETQ. The CDR3 contains 17 residues. The variable domain in full, with the rest retrieved from reference TRBV5-1 and TRBJ2-3, is KAGVTQTPRYLIKTRGQQVTLSCSPISGHRSVSWYQQTPGQGLQFLFEYFSETQRNKGNFPGRFSGRQFSNSRSEMNVSTLELGDSALYLCASSLDPSGSISDTQYFGPGTRLTVL.

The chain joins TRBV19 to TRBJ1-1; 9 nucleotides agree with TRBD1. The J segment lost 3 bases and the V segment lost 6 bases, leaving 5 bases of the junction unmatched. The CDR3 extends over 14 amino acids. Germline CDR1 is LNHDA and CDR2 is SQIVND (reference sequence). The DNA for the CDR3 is TGTGCCAGTAGGATAACAGGGGGCTACACTGAAGCTTTCTTT. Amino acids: CASRITGGYTEAFF. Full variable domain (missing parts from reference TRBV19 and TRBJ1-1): DGGITQSPKYLFRKEGQNVTLSCEQNLNHDAMYWYRQDPGQGLRLIYYSQIVNDFQKGDIAEGYSVSREKKESFPLTVTSAQKNPTAFYLCASRITGGYTEAFFGQGTRLTVV.

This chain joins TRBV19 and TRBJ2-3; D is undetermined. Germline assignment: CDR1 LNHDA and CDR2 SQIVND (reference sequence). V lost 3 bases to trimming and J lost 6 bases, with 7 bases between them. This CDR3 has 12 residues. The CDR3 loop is CASSMALDTQYF. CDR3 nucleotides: TGTGCCAGTAGTATGGCCTTGGATACGCAGTATTTT. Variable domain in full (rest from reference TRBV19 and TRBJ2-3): DGGITQSPKYLFRKEGQNVTLSCEQNLNHDAMYWYRQDPGQGLRLIYYSQIVNDFQKGDIAEGYSVSREKKESFPLTVTSAQKNPTAFYLCASSMALDTQYFGPGTRLTVL.

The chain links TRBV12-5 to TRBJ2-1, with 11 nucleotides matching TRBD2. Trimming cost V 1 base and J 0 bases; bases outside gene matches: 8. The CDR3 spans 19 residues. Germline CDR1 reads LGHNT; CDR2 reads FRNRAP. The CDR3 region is CASGLDPLSGRASYNEQFF. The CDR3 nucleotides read TGTGCTAGTGGTTTGGACCCTCTTAGCGGGAGGGCCTCCTACAATGAGCAGTTCTTC.

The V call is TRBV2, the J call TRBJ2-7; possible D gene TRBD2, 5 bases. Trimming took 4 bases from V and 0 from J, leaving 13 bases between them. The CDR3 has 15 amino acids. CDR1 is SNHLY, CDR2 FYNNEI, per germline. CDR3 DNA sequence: TGTGCCAGCAGTGTAAGGAGCGGAAGCTCCTACGAGCAGTACTTC. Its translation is CASSVRSGSSYEQYF. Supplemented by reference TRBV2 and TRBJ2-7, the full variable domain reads EPEVTQTPSHQVTQMGQEVILRCVPISNHLYFYWYRQILGQKVEFLVSFYNNEISEKSEIFDDQFSVERPDGSNFTLKIRSTKLEDSAMYFCASSVRSGSSYEQYFGPGTRLTVT.